This passage covers 26 T cell receptor beta chains from one sample sequenced in a study of cytomegalovirus exposure and HLA in healthy donors. 60 Vbeta and 13 Jbeta primers were used in PCR. TCRdb's copy holds only in-frame clones and misses some; the assay was immunoSEQ multiplex PCR. The sample has around 90,000 clones, around nine tenths seen once. The material sequenced was PBMCs. The receptor source for this set is a man aged 30-40 years in good health and CMV-seropositive.

The gene calls are TRBV7-8 and TRBJ2-7; TRBD1 agrees at 8 bases. The CDR3 loop spans 15 amino acids. From germline, CDR1 is SGHVS and CDR2 FQNEAQ. V lost 5 bases to trimming and J lost 2 bases; unmatched junction nucleotides: 8. In DNA, the CDR3 is TGTGCCAGCAGCGTCGGACAGGGAGGCACCTACGAGCAGTACTTC. This codes for CASSVGQGGTYEQYF.

The chain has TRBV19 and TRBJ2-7, with TRBD1 identical over 7 bases. This CDR3 is 14 amino acids long. CDR1 is LNHDA, CDR2 SQIVND, per germline (reference sequence). The trim removed 6 bases at V and 1 base at J, leaving 6 bases unmatched. As DNA, the CDR3 is TGTGCCAGTAGCCCCACGACAGGGTCCTACGAGCAGTACTTC. Its protein is CASSPTTGSYEQYF.

The chain uses TRBV19 and TRBJ2-7; the match to TRBD1 covers 8 bases. Germline-derived CDR1 and CDR2 are LNHDA and SQIVND (reference sequence). CDR3 length: 15 residues. V was pared by 5 bases and J by 1 base, with 7 bases of the junction left unmatched. CDR3 in amino acids: CASSPDRVGSYEQYF. CDR3 nucleotide sequence: TGTGCCAGTAGTCCGGACAGGGTGGGGTCCTACGAGCAGTACTTC.

The chain combines TRBV7-9 with TRBJ2-1, with D maybe TRBD2 (6 bases). Trimming pared 5 bases from V and 5 bases from J, leaving 19 bases between. Germline loops: CDR1 SEHNR, CDR2 FQNEAQ (reference sequence). The CDR3 is made up of 16 amino acids. CDR3 region: CASSPFRDFKNNEQFF. The DNA of the CDR3 is TGTGCCAGCAGCCCATTCCGGGACTTCAAAAACAATGAGCAGTTCTTC. Using reference TRBV7-9 and TRBJ2-1 for the parts outside the CDR3, the full variable domain is DTGVSQNPRHKITKRGQNVTFRCDPISEHNRLYWYRQTLGQGPEFLTYFQNEAQLEKSRLLSDRFSAERPKGSFSTLEIQRTEQGDSAMYLCASSPFRDFKNNEQFFGPGTRLTVL.

This chain's CDR3 is CASSLAGEKLFF. In nucleotides, the CDR3 is TGTGCCAGCAGCTTGGCCGGGGAAAAACTGTTTTTT. This rearrangement joins TRBV5-4 to TRBJ1-4; no definite D call. The CDR3 runs 12 residues. V was clipped by 0 bases and J by 8 bases, with 5 bases between them. Germline assignment: CDR1 SGHNT and CDR2 YYREEE (reference sequence).

The J gene is TRBJ2-7, the V gene TRBV6-1; a weak D match, TRBD2 (6 bases). Trimming shortened V by 6 bases and J by 3 bases, and 15 bases separated the two germline ends. The CDR3 spans 14 residues. Germline CDR1 MNHNS, CDR2 SASEGT. CDR3 nucleotides: TGTGCCAGCAGGGCTGGGACTTTAAACTACGAGCAGTACTTC. Protein: CASRAGTLNYEQYF.

This chain uses TRBV27 with TRBJ2-3, with D perhaps TRBD2 (6 bases). V lost 1 base, J lost 4 bases, and 15 bases lay in between. Germline V lookup: CDR1 MNHEY, CDR2 SMNVEV (reference sequence). This CDR3 is built from 16 residues. The CDR3: CASSLYAGRNPDTQYF. The CDR3 bases are TGTGCCAGCAGTTTATATGCGGGACGGAATCCAGATACGCAGTATTTT.

This clone has just a few counts. The chain is built from TRBV28 and TRBJ2-1, with 12 nucleotides matching TRBD2. The germline CDR1 and CDR2 sequences are MDHEN and SYDVKM. The CDR3 is made up of 14 amino acids. The V and J ends lost 4 bases and 15 bases, in that order; junction bases with no gene match: 10. CDR3 DNA: TGTGCCAGCAGTTCCTCCCCTAGCGGGAGGGACCTGTTCTTC. Its translation is CASSSSPSGRDLFF.

This rearrangement joins TRBV19 to TRBJ2-2, with TRBD2 matching 8 bases. Germline CDR1 is LNHDA and CDR2 is SQIVND (reference sequence). The trim removed 6 bases at V and 4 bases at J, leaving 7 bases unmatched. The CDR3 has 15 residues. The CDR3 coding sequence is TGTGCCAGTAGCCCCGGGACTAGGTCCACCGGGGAGCTGTTTTTT. Protein: CASSPGTRSTGELFF.

This chain links TRBV19 with TRBJ1-1; D is undetermined. The CDR3 runs 13 residues. Trimming removed 5 bases from V and 4 bases from J, with 11 bases in between. Germline CDR1 is LNHDA and CDR2 is SQIVND (reference sequence). The CDR3 spells CASSVTYGTEAFF. The CDR3 DNA reads TGTGCCAGTAGTGTAACTTACGGCACTGAAGCTTTCTTT.

The V gene is TRBV29-1, the J gene TRBJ1-5, with TRBD1 matching 8 bases. This CDR3 is built from 14 residues. CDR1 is SQVTM and CDR2 is ANQGSEA in the germline V gene. The trim removed 4 bases at V and 4 bases at J, leaving 6 bases unmatched. The CDR3 nucleotides are TGCAGCGTTGCAGGACAGGGACCGAATCAGCCCCAGCATTTT. It translates to CSVAGQGPNQPQHF.

In the case of this clone: One end of the junction varies from germline; a read error may be responsible. J is TRBJ1-3 and V is TRBV6-5, with D unresolved. CDR3 length equals 14 residues. Germline V gene lookup returns CDR1 MNHEY and CDR2 SVGAGI. In DNA form, the CDR3 reads TGTGCCAGCAGGTCACAGAGCTCTGGAAGCACCATATATTTT. It specifies CASRSQSSGSTIYF.

Only a few counts were recorded for this clone. The genes are TRBV5-1 and TRBJ2-7; TRBD1 matches at 9 bases. V lost 4 bases, J lost 5 bases, and 10 bases stayed unmatched. In germline, CDR1 is SGHRS, CDR2 YFSETQ. CDR3 size: 15 residues. The CDR3 is CASSLDGQGLHEQYF. Here the CDR3 DNA reads TGCGCCAGCAGCCTGGACGGACAGGGGTTGCACGAGCAGTACTTC.

This rearrangement joins TRBV19 to TRBJ2-3; 9 bases align to TRBD2. The CDR3 contains 15 residues. Germline V gene lookup returns CDR1 LNHDA and CDR2 SQIVND (reference sequence). With V trimmed by 3 bases and J by 4 bases, 5 bases remained unmatched. The CDR3 region has the DNA TGTGCCAGTAGTATTGGGCTAGCGGGATCAGATACGCAGTATTTT. Its translation is CASSIGLAGSDTQYF.

This chain connects TRBV27 to TRBJ1-1, with unresolved D. From germline, CDR1 is MNHEY and CDR2 SMNVEV (reference sequence). The CDR3 sequence is 16 residues long. The V end lost 1 base, the J end lost 1 base, and 13 bases lay between the germline ends. CDR3 loop: CASSLWSVARNTEAFF. In DNA form, the CDR3 reads TGTGCCAGCAGTTTATGGTCTGTTGCTAGGAACACTGAAGCTTTCTTT.

This chain connects TRBV4-1 to TRBJ1-2; D unclear. V was pared by 3 bases and J by 4 bases, with 12 bases between. Germline V CDR1 and CDR2: MGHRA, YSYEKL. The CDR3 spans 14 residues. CDR3 DNA: TGCGCCAGCAGCCAGGGCCGGGGATCCTATGGCTACACCTTC. It specifies CASSQGRGSYGYTF.

The rearrangement uses TRBV7-9 and TRBJ2-1; 13 nucleotides agree with TRBD2. Germline CDR1 SEHNR, CDR2 FQNEAQ (reference sequence). The CDR3 is made up of 14 amino acids. V shed 11 bases, J shed 8 bases, and the junction held 9 bases outside the gene matches. CDR3 in amino acids: CAGRTSGSLDEQFF. The CDR3 coding sequence is TGTGCCGGACGGACTAGCGGGAGTCTCGATGAGCAGTTCTTC.

The chain employs TRBV7-9 and TRBJ1-2; TRBD1 matches at 10 bases. Germline CDR1 reads SEHNR; CDR2 reads FQNEAQ (reference sequence). With 1 base clipped from V and 4 bases from J, the junction kept 0 bases outside the gene matches. The CDR3 runs 14 residues. The CDR3 loop reads CASSLGTGGYGYTF. CDR3 sequence (DNA): TGTGCCAGCAGCTTAGGGACAGGGGGCTATGGCTACACCTTC.

This clone was counted only a few times. The chain combines TRBV6-5 with TRBJ2-2, with D perhaps TRBD1 (7 bases). Germline CDR1 is MNHEY and CDR2 is SVGAGI. Trimming pared 4 bases from V and 7 bases from J, leaving 19 bases between. The CDR3 loop spans 16 amino acids. The CDR3 region is CASSSGQLTGVGELFF. CDR3 nucleotide sequence: TGTGCCAGCAGTTCGGGACAGCTCACGGGAGTCGGGGAGCTGTTTTTT.

In this sample, this clone turned up a few times. V is TRBV10-1 and J is TRBJ2-5, with 7 bases that match TRBD2. V was pared by 6 bases and J by 7 bases, with 20 bases of the junction left unmatched. CDR1 and CDR2 from the germline V gene are WNHNN and SYGVQD (reference sequence). The CDR3 runs to 17 residues. Here the CDR3 reads CASRPPLGRESRGTQYF. DNA for the CDR3: TGCGCCAGCAGACCCCCCTTGGGGCGGGAGAGCCGAGGGACCCAGTACTTC.

The chain's CDR3 is CASSTLWGDQETQYF. CDR3 sequence (DNA): TGTGCCAGCAGTACTCTGTGGGGGGATCAAGAGACCCAGTACTTC. This chain links TRBV2 with TRBJ2-5; D might be TRBD2 (6 bases). The CDR3 is made up of 15 amino acids. Germline CDR1 is SNHLY and CDR2 is FYNNEI. Trimming removed 5 bases from V and 2 bases from J, with 15 bases in between. Looking up the rest from reference TRBV2 and TRBJ2-5 gives the full variable domain: EPEVTQTPSHQVTQMGQEVILRCVPISNHLYFYWYRQILGQKVEFLVSFYNNEISEKSEIFDDQFSVERPDGSNFTLKIRSTKLEDSAMYFCASSTLWGDQETQYFGPGTRLLVL.

This clone was recorded once. The chain links TRBV5-5 to TRBJ2-7; 13 bases agree with TRBD2. The germline CDR1 and CDR2 sequences are SGHKS and YYEKEE (reference sequence). The J segment lost 2 bases and the V segment lost 4 bases, leaving 6 bases of the junction unmatched. The CDR3 covers 16 residues. For the CDR3, the DNA is TGTGCCAGCAGCGTCGCCGGGACTAGCGGGACCTACGAGCAGTACTTC. Translating gives CASSVAGTSGTYEQYF.

This sequence joins TRBV6-6 and TRBJ2-7, with D perhaps matching TRBD1 (5 bases). In germline, CDR1 is MNHNY, CDR2 SVGAGI (reference sequence). This CDR3 region has 13 residues. V was pared by 0 bases and J by 6 bases, with 9 bases between. DNA of the CDR3: TGTGCCAGCAGTTACTCCGGACAAGGCGAGCAGTACTTC. It is translated as CASSYSGQGEQYF.

Here the CDR3 reads CASSRIYTLTPNYGYTF. In DNA form, the CDR3 reads TGTGCCAGCAGCCGTATATATACCCTCACACCAAACTATGGCTACACCTTC. This chain joins TRBV7-2 and TRBJ1-2; D gene unclear. CDR1 and CDR2 from the germline V gene are SGHTA and FQGNSA. The CDR3 has 17 amino acids. Between the trimmed V and J ends, which lost 5 bases and 2 bases, there was a span of 21 bases.

This rearrangement joins TRBV5-6 to TRBJ2-2; 10 nucleotides align to TRBD2. From germline, CDR1 is SGHDT and CDR2 YYEEEE. Germline trimming cut 6 bases from V and 3 bases from J; bases unmatched to any gene: 5. The CDR3 runs 15 residues. The DNA for the CDR3 is TGTGCCAGCACCAGACTAGCGGGCTACACCGGGGAGCTGTTTTTT. Translating it yields CASTRLAGYTGELFF. Drawing the rest from reference TRBV5-6 and TRBJ2-2, the complete variable domain is DAGVTQSPTHLIKTRGQQVTLRCSPKSGHDTVSWYQQALGQGPQFIFQYYEEEERQRGNFPDRFSGHQFPNYSSELNVNALLLGDSALYLCASTRLAGYTGELFFGEGSRLTVL.

The V call is TRBV5-6, the J call TRBJ2-7; D gene ambiguous. Germline V CDR1 and CDR2: SGHDT, YYEEEE. V lost 0 bases and J lost 4, with 5 bases in between. CDR3 length equals 12 residues. The DNA for the CDR3 is TGTGCCAGCAGCTTGGTCCCGTACGAGCAGTACTTC. Translation: CASSLVPYEQYF.